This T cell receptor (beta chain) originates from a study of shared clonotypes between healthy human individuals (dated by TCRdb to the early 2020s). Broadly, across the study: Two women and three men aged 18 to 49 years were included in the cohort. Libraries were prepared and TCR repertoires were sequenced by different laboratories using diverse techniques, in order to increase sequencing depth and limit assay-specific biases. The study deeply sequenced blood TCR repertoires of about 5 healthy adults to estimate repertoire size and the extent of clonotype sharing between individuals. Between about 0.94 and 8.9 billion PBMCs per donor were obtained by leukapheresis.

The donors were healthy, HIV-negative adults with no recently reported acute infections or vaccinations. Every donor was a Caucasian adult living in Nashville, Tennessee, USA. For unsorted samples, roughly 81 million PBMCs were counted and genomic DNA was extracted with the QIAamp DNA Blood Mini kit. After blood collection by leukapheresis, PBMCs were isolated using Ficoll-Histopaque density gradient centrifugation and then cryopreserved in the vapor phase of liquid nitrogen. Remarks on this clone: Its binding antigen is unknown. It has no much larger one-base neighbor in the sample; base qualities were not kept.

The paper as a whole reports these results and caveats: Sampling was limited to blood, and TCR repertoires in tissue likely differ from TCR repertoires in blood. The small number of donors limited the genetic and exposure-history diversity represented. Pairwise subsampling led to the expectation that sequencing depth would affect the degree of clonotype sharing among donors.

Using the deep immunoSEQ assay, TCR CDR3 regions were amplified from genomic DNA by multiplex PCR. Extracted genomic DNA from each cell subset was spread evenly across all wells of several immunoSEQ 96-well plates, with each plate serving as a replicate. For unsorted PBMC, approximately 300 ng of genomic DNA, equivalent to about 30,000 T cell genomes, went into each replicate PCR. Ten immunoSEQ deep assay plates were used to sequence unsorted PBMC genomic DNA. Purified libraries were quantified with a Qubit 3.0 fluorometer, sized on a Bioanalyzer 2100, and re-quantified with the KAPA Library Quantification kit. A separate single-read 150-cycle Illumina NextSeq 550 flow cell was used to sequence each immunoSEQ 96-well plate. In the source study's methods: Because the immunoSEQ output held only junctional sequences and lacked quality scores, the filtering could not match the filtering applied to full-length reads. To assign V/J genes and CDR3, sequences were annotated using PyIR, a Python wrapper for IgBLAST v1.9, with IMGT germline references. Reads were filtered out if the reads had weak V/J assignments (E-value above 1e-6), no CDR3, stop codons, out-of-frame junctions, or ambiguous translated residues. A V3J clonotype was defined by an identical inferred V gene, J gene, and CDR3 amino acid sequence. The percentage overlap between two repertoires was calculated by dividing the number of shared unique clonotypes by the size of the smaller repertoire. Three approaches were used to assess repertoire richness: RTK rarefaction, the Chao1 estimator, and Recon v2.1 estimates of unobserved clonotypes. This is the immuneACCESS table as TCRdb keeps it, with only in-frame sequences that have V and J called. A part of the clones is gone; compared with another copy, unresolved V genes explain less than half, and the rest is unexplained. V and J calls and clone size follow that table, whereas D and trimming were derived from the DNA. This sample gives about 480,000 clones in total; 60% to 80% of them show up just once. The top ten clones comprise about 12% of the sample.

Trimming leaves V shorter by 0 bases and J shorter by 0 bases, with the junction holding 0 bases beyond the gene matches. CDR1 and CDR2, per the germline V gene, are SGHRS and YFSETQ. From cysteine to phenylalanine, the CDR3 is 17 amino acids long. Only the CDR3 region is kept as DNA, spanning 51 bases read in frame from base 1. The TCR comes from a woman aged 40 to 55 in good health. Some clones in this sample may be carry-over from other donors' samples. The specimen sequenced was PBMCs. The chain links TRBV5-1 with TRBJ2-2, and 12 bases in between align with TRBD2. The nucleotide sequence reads TGCGCCAGCAGCTTGGCTAGCGGGAGGGCGAACACCGGGGAGCTGTTTTTT. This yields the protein CASSLASGRANTGELFF.